These 29 T cell receptor beta chains originate from one sample sequenced in a study of CD8 T cells in Susac syndrome. An input of about 0.5 to 1 ug of RNA was subjected to reverse transcription using random hexamers. TCRdb re-called the immunoSEQ multiplex PCR reads through MiXCR, storing one row per CDR3 protein. Of some 200,000 distinct CDR3 sequences in the sample, 95% were seen once. The sequencing input was CD8+ T cells from PBMCs. All receptors derive from a human donor with Susac syndrome.

The chain has TRBV20-1 and TRBJ2-3; D ambiguous. Deletions cut 6 bases from V and 0 bases from J, with 10 bases between. The length of the CDR3 is 13 residues. CDR1 is DFQATT, CDR2 SNEGSKA, per germline (reference sequence). DNA of the CDR3: TGCAGTGCCCCAGGCCCTAGCACAGATACGCAGTATTTT. It encodes CSAPGPSTDTQYF.

CDR3 residues: CASSRRGRGRYNEQFF. CDR3 DNA: TGTGCCAGCAGTCGAAGGGGGCGGGGACGGTACAATGAGCAGTTCTTC. V gene TRBV6-1 combines with J gene TRBJ2-1, with D perhaps TRBD1 (7 bases). Trimming took 5 bases from V and 4 from J, leaving 18 bases between them. The length of the CDR3 is 16 residues. The germline gives CDR1 MNHNS, CDR2 SASEGT.

For the CDR3, the DNA is TGTGCCAGCAATCCTCTCAGGGAGACCTACGAGCAGTACTTC. Protein sequence: CASNPLRETYEQYF. This chain connects TRBV28 to TRBJ2-7; D may match TRBD1 or TRBD2 (5 bases each). Per the germline V gene, CDR1 is MDHEN and CDR2 is SYDVKM. This CDR3 has 14 residues. Trimming shortened V by 7 bases and J by 2 bases, and 15 bases separated the two germline ends.

The chain recombines TRBV6-5 with TRBJ2-1; 13 bases agree with TRBD2. CDR3 size: 14 residues. V lost 5 bases, J lost 13 bases, and 8 bases stayed unmatched. Germline V gene sequence: CDR1 MNHEY, CDR2 SVGAGI. DNA of the CDR3: TGTGCCAGCAGTAAACGGACTAGCGGGGGTATACAGTTCTTC. Its translation: CASSKRTSGGIQFF.

The chain is built from TRBV4-2 and TRBJ1-1, with 9 positions matching TRBD1. CDR3 size: 17 residues. Trimming cost V 0 bases and J 3 bases; bases outside gene matches: 8. Looked up from germline, CDR1 is LGHNA and CDR2 is YNFKEQ. In DNA form, the CDR3 reads TGTGCCAGCAGCCAAGAGTCTCTGGACAGGGGAGACACTGAAGCTTTCTTT. Residues: CASSQESLDRGDTEAFF.

V is TRBV2 and J is TRBJ2-5; TRBD2 agrees at 8 bases. The V and J ends lost 6 bases and 4 bases, in that order; junction bases with no gene match: 7. The CDR3 spans 14 residues. Germline V gene sequence: CDR1 SNHLY, CDR2 FYNNEI. Here the CDR3 reads CASRIISGGETQYF. The CDR3 nucleotides read TGTGCCAGCAGGATAATAAGCGGGGGAGAGACCCAGTACTTC.

The chain joins TRBV29-1 to TRBJ2-7; 8 bases fit TRBD1. The germline V gene encodes CDR1 SQVTM and CDR2 ANQGSEA. The CDR3 is made up of 15 amino acids. After removal of 6 bases from V and 0 bases from J, the junction contained 10 bases not matched to a gene. The CDR3: CSVFQLTGVSYEQYF. DNA for the CDR3: TGCAGCGTGTTCCAACTGACAGGGGTCTCCTACGAGCAGTACTTC.

V usage is TRBV12-3 or TRBV12-4 and J usage is TRBJ1-2; D remains ambiguous. Trimming removed 6 bases from V and 7 bases from J, with 18 bases in between. This CDR3 has 14 residues. The chain's CDR3 is CASRPRTVTFGYTF. The CDR3 DNA reads TGTGCCAGCAGACCCCGGACGGTTACCTTTGGCTACACCTTC.

This clonotype has just one count. The CDR3 region is CASSQVEGDEQFF. DNA of the CDR3: TGCGCCAGCAGCCAAGTCGAGGGCGATGAGCAGTTCTTC. The genes are TRBV4-1 and TRBJ2-1; D possibly corresponds to TRBD2 (5 bases). Trimming took off 1 base at V and 8 bases at J, with 9 bases between the two ends. CDR1 and CDR2 from the germline V gene are MGHRA and YSYEKL. This CDR3 is 13 amino acids long.

This sequence joins TRBV10-3 and TRBJ2-7; 7 positions agree with TRBD1. This CDR3 has 13 residues. The germline CDR1 and CDR2 sequences are ENHRY and SYGVKD. Trimming at V came to 4 bases and at J to 2 bases, leaving 2 bases not matched to a gene. The chain's CDR3 is CAISGQGAYEQYF. CDR3 nucleotide sequence: TGTGCCATCAGTGGTCAGGGGGCCTACGAGCAGTACTTC.

The V and J genes are TRBV18 and TRBJ2-6; D call uncertain. V gave up 4 bases and J gave up 0 bases, with 10 bases separating them. The CDR3 contains 16 residues. Looked up from germline, CDR1 is KGHSH and CDR2 is LQKENI. Here the CDR3 DNA reads TGTGCCAGCTCACAAGCGTGGGGCTCTGGGGCCAACGTCCTGACTTTC. Protein: CASSQAWGSGANVLTF. Supplemented by reference TRBV18 and TRBJ2-6, the full variable domain reads NAGVMQNPRHLVRRRGQEARLRCSPMKGHSHVYWYRQLPEEGLKFMVYLQKENIIDESGMPKERFSAEFPKEGPSILRIQQVVRGDSAAYFCASSQAWGSGANVLTFGAGSRLTVL.

The CDR3 coding sequence is TGTGCCAGTAGTATGGACAGAACCCATAGCAATCAGCCCCAGCATTTT. Translated: CASSMDRTHSNQPQHF. V is TRBV19 and J is TRBJ1-5; D might be TRBD1 (6 bases). Trimming left V 3 bases short and J 0 bases short, with 12 bases between. CDR1 is LNHDA, CDR2 SQIVND, per germline (reference sequence). The CDR3 has 16 amino acids.

J is TRBJ2-5 and V is TRBV6-5; D is uncertain. The V gene lost 2 bases and the J gene lost 1 base, with 14 bases spanning the gap. The CDR3 spans 16 residues. CDR1 and CDR2 (germline): MNHEY, SVGAGI. The CDR3 loop is CASSYTYGPFQETQYF. CDR3 bases: TGTGCCAGCAGTTACACCTACGGGCCCTTCCAAGAGACCCAGTACTTC.

The V and J genes are TRBV9 and TRBJ2-5; 14 bases match TRBD2. The V gene end was trimmed by 3 bases and the J gene end by 5 bases; junction bases not matched to a gene: 3. The V gene's germline CDR1 is SGDLS and CDR2 YYNGEE. The CDR3 runs 15 residues. CDR3 protein: CASSGGLAGEETQYF. CDR3 nucleotides: TGTGCCAGCAGCGGGGGACTAGCGGGGGAGGAGACCCAGTACTTC.

The chain combines TRBV6-4 with TRBJ1-1; D uncertain. CDR1 and CDR2 from the germline V gene are MRHNA and SNTAGT. The CDR3 consists of 13 residues. V lost 6 bases and J 0 bases, leaving 8 bases between the germline ends. CDR3 residues: CASSATMNTEAFF. As DNA, the CDR3 is TGTGCCAGCAGCGCGACCATGAACACTGAAGCTTTCTTT.

The CDR3 protein is CASSNGGDEQFF. The CDR3 DNA reads TGTGCCAGTAGCAACGGGGGCGATGAGCAGTTCTTC. This rearrangement joins TRBV19 to TRBJ2-1; D tentatively fits TRBD1 or TRBD2 (6 bases each). This CDR3 region has 12 residues. V lost 6 bases and J lost 8, with 11 bases in between. The germline V gene has CDR1 LNHDA and CDR2 SQIVND (reference sequence).

This clonotype was observed a single time. The chain joins TRBV5-1 to TRBJ2-5; 12 nucleotides line up with TRBD2. This CDR3 contains 14 residues. Germline trimming cut 4 bases from V and 5 bases from J; bases unmatched to any gene: 3. Germline lookup yields CDR1 SGHRS and CDR2 YFSETQ. CDR3 protein: CASSATSGSETQYF. For the CDR3, the DNA is TGCGCCAGCAGCGCGACTAGCGGGAGCGAGACCCAGTACTTC.

V is TRBV13 and J is TRBJ2-5; the D call may be TRBD1 or TRBD2 (5 bases each). Trimming removed 6 bases from V and 1 base from J, with 18 bases in between. CDR1 PRHDT and CDR2 FYEKMQ come from the germline V gene (reference sequence). The CDR3 spans 16 residues. CDR3 DNA: TGTGCCAGCAGTTTTTCGGTCGAGGGGCTCCAAGAGACCCAGTACTTC. Translation: CASSFSVEGLQETQYF.

This rearrangement joins TRBV7-9 to TRBJ1-4, with 8 bases matching TRBD1. This CDR3 is 14 amino acids long. The trim removed 3 bases at V and 7 bases at J, leaving 4 bases unmatched. Germline CDR1 SEHNR, CDR2 FQNEAQ (reference sequence). Here the CDR3 reads CASSLGQGAEKLFF. CDR3 DNA: TGTGCCAGCAGCTTGGGTCAGGGGGCTGAAAAACTGTTTTTT.

J is TRBJ2-1 and V is TRBV27; D not resolved. CDR3 size: 11 residues. Looked up from germline, CDR1 is MNHEY and CDR2 is SMNVEV (reference sequence). With 5 bases removed from V and 6 bases from J, the gap between germline ends came to 5 bases. As DNA, the CDR3 is TGTGCCAGCAGTCTACGCAATGAGCAGTTCTTC. As protein: CASSLRNEQFF.

In its sample, this clonotype was seen once. This chain links TRBV20-1 with TRBJ1-1; the D is unclear. This CDR3 has 13 residues. V was shortened by 3 bases and J by 2 bases, with 10 bases between the two germline ends. Germline CDR1 and CDR2: DFQATT and SNEGSKA (reference sequence). CDR3 sequence (DNA): TGCAGTGCTAGGGCAGGCGCAAACACTGAAGCTTTCTTT. It is translated as CSARAGANTEAFF.

The chain has TRBV9 and TRBJ2-1; 10 bases are a match to TRBD2. Germline V lookup: CDR1 SGDLS, CDR2 YYNGEE. This CDR3 has 15 amino acids. The V and J ends lost 1 base and 2 bases, in that order; junction bases with no gene match: 0. The CDR3 DNA is TGTGCCAGCAGCGTAACTAGCGGGACCTACAATGAGCAGTTCTTC. Amino acid sequence: CASSVTSGTYNEQFF.

The V and J genes are TRBV11-2 and TRBJ1-1; D gene unclear. The CDR3 covers 13 residues. Trimming cost V 5 bases and J 8 bases, with 15 bases left between them. Germline CDR1 reads SGHAT; CDR2 reads FQNNGV. The CDR3 bases are TGTGCCAGCAGCCAAAGTGAGACGGCCGAAGCTTTCTTT. Translating it yields CASSQSETAEAFF.

V gene TRBV4-1 combines with J gene TRBJ1-2, with TRBD1 matching 10 bases. This CDR3 comprises 17 residues. Germline V gene lookup returns CDR1 MGHRA and CDR2 YSYEKL. J was trimmed by 5 bases and V by 4 bases; bases with no gene match: 13. The CDR3 nucleotides read TGCGCCAGCAGCCTGCGACAGGGGGCATTTGAGTCGTATGGCTACACCTTC. It encodes CASSLRQGAFESYGYTF.

The J gene is TRBJ1-2, the V gene TRBV27; TRBD1 is a possible D gene (6 bases). Germline V lookup: CDR1 MNHEY, CDR2 SMNVEV (reference sequence). The length of the CDR3 is 12 residues. Deletions cut 8 bases from V and 4 bases from J, with 11 bases between. The CDR3 here is CASSRGPYGYTF. The CDR3 coding sequence is TGTGCCAGCTCTCGGGGGCCCTATGGCTACACCTTC.

This clonotype showed up just once. The chain is built from TRBV27 and TRBJ2-7; D may be TRBD1 or TRBD2 (6 bases each). Germline V gene data show CDR1 as MNHEY and CDR2 as SMNVEV (reference sequence). Trimming pared 1 base from V and 4 bases from J, leaving 14 bases between. This CDR3 spans 15 amino acids. The CDR3 sequence is CASSLFPGAGYEQYF. DNA for the CDR3: TGTGCCAGCAGTTTATTCCCGGGGGCCGGTTACGAGCAGTACTTC.

The chain uses TRBV11-2 and TRBJ2-3; D unresolved. Germline V lookup: CDR1 SGHAT, CDR2 FQNNGV. Between the trimmed V and J ends, which lost 4 bases and 1 base, there was a span of 12 bases. The CDR3 runs to 15 residues. DNA of the CDR3: TGTGCCAGCAGCTCATCTGTGGTGGGCACAGATACGCAGTATTTT. This codes for CASSSSVVGTDTQYF.

The V and J genes are TRBV7-8 and TRBJ1-5; possibly TRBD1 for D (5 bases). The CDR3 sequence is 13 residues long. The ends were cut back, 6 bases at V and 5 bases at J, with 11 bases in the middle. From germline, CDR1 is SGHVS and CDR2 FQNEAQ. The CDR3 DNA reads TGTGCCAGCAGTCGACAGTCTGATCAGCCCCAGCATTTT. Amino acids: CASSRQSDQPQHF.

The CDR3 nucleotides are TGTGCCACCAGTGTTGGAGCAGGGGGCTACAATGAGCAGTTCTTC. Amino acid sequence: CATSVGAGGYNEQFF. This chain joins TRBV24-1 and TRBJ2-1, with 7 bases identical to TRBD1. The junction had 6 bases not matched to a gene; V was cut back by 5 bases and J by 3 bases. Germline loops: CDR1 KGHDR, CDR2 SFDVKD. This CDR3 contains 15 residues.